The rows below give T cell receptor beta chains drawn from one sample of a study of identical twins. TCRdb fed the 5' RACE reads into MiXCR, producing one record per CDR3 protein. This sample has under 250,000 distinct CDR3 sequences, with approximately 12% found just once. This sample was also put to use in a study of yellow fever vaccine responses in identical twins.

Specimen: memory (CD45RO+) T cells sorted from blood. These receptors originate from a woman younger than 30 in good health. Both conserved end residues are part of each CDR3. Fields, in order: J gene, clone size, D gene, V gene, CDR3 protein, CDR3 DNA. A D gene is named only where the DNA matches it firmly. Some rows have no size entry. The others give once, few or many, or a class for an expanded clone.

TRBJ2-7,.,.,TRBV12-3/TRBV12-4,CASSPNWARSYEQYF,TGTGCCAGCAGCCCCAATTGGGCGCGCTCCTACGAGCAGTACTTC
TRBJ1-6,many,.,TRBV20-1,CSATPTVSPLHF,TGCAGTGCAACCCCGACAGTTTCACCCCTCCACTTT
TRBJ2-5,.,.,TRBV5-4,CASSFRRVGQETQYF,TGTGCCAGCAGTTTCCGGCGGGTAGGGCAAGAGACCCAGTACTTC
TRBJ2-5,few,.,TRBV11-2,CASSLGGANQETQYF,TGTGCCAGCAGCTTAGGGGGGGCTAACCAAGAGACCCAGTACTTC
TRBJ2-3,.,TRBD1,TRBV28,CASSENWTGGSTDTQYF,TGTGCCAGCAGTGAAAACTGGACAGGGGGGAGCACAGATACGCAGTATTTT
TRBJ1-2,many,.,TRBV3-1,CASSPRTTGDYGYTF,TGTGCCAGCAGCCCGAGGACAACGGGGGACTATGGCTACACCTTC
TRBJ2-7,.,TRBD2,TRBV3-1,CASSQDPLAGGGRQYF,TGTGCCAGCAGCCAAGATCCCCTAGCGGGAGGAGGAAGGCAGTACTTC
TRBJ1-1,.,.,TRBV19,CATTQGWGTEAFF,TGTGCCACCACACAGGGATGGGGAACTGAAGCTTTCTTT
TRBJ2-4,many,.,TRBV12-3/TRBV12-4,CASSLEFGKDIQYF,TGTGCCAGCAGTTTAGAGTTTGGCAAGGACATTCAGTACTTC
TRBJ2-7,.,.,TRBV19,CASSWRPYTYEQYF,TGTGCCAGTAGTTGGCGACCTTACACCTACGAGCAGTACTTC
TRBJ2-1,.,.,TRBV6-2/TRBV6-3,CASSYSARNEQFF,TGTGCCAGCAGTTACTCGGCGAGGAATGAGCAGTTCTTC
TRBJ2-5,many,.,TRBV3-1,CASSQVKETQYF,TGTGCCAGCAGCCAAGTCAAAGAGACCCAGTACTTC
TRBJ2-3,few,.,TRBV11-3,CASSFQGTDTQYF,TGTGCCAGCAGCTTCCAGGGGACAGATACGCAGTATTTT
TRBJ2-7,.,.,TRBV5-1,CASSLSPTGGSYEQYF,TGCGCCAGCAGCTTGTCCCCGACAGGAGGATCCTACGAGCAGTACTTC
TRBJ1-2,few,.,TRBV15,CATSRGGSLANYGYTF,TGTGCCACCAGCAGAGGCGGATCTTTAGCTAACTATGGCTACACCTTC
TRBJ2-7,few,.,TRBV2,CASSEEGRLSEQYF,TGTGCCAGCAGTGAAGAGGGAAGGTTAAGCGAGCAGTACTTC
TRBJ2-1,many,.,TRBV7-2,CASSLQGNWNEQFF,TGTGCCAGCAGCTTACAGGGGAATTGGAATGAGCAGTTCTTC
TRBJ2-7,many,.,TRBV7-8,CASSEDVSDYYEQYF,TGTGCCAGCAGCGAGGACGTATCCGATTACTACGAGCAGTACTTC
TRBJ2-1,.,TRBD1,TRBV12-5,CASGEDRVNEQFF,TGTGCTAGTGGTGAGGACAGGGTCAATGAGCAGTTCTTC
TRBJ2-7,few,TRBD1,TRBV9,CASSPDRQPYEQYF,TGTGCCAGCAGCCCGGACAGGCAGCCCTACGAGCAGTACTTC
TRBJ2-6,few,.,TRBV27,CASSSWGANVLTF,TGTGCCAGCAGTTCGTGGGGAGCCAACGTCCTGACTTTC
TRBJ2-5,few,.,TRBV20-1,CSASPGTPQETQYF,TGCAGTGCTAGCCCCGGGACCCCACAAGAGACCCAGTACTTC
TRBJ2-1,few,.,TRBV6-6,CASSATRGNEQFF,TGTGCCAGCAGTGCCACCCGGGGCAATGAGCAGTTCTTC
TRBJ1-2,.,TRBD1,TRBV2,CASSGTGETYGYTF,TGTGCCAGCAGTGGGACAGGGGAGACCTATGGCTACACCTTC
TRBJ2-3,many,TRBD2,TRBV9,CASSATSGGLTDTQYF,TGTGCCAGCAGCGCAACTAGCGGGGGCCTCACAGATACGCAGTATTTT
TRBJ2-3,few,.,TRBV24-1,CATSEAVTDTQYF,TGTGCCACCAGTGAGGCGGTCACAGATACGCAGTATTTT
TRBJ1-2,.,.,TRBV7-9,CASSLDLRSYTF,TGTGCCAGCAGCTTAGATCTAAGATCCTACACCTTC
TRBJ2-5,few,.,TRBV29-1,CSVADGLTKETQYF,TGCAGCGTCGCCGACGGACTAACCAAAGAGACCCAGTACTTC
TRBJ2-6,.,.,TRBV20-1,CSARDSHSGANVLTF,TGCAGTGCTAGAGATTCCCACTCTGGGGCCAACGTCCTGACTTTC
TRBJ2-5,.,TRBD2,TRBV4-2,CASSQRLAGFQETQYF,TGTGCCAGCAGCCAAAGGCTAGCGGGGTTTCAAGAGACCCAGTACTTC
TRBJ2-2,.,TRBD2,TRBV6-5,CASSYTSGGNGELFF,TGTGCCAGCAGTTATACTAGCGGGGGTAACGGGGAGCTGTTTTTT
TRBJ2-2,.,TRBD2,TRBV6-4,CASSKAGGGTGELFF,TGTGCCAGCAGTAAAGCGGGGGGCGGCACCGGGGAGCTGTTTTTT
TRBJ2-2,.,TRBD1,TRBV12-3/TRBV12-4,CASSFRGRLDTGELFF,TGTGCCAGCAGTTTTAGGGGGCGGCTCGACACCGGGGAGCTGTTTTTT
TRBJ2-7,few,TRBD1,TRBV5-1,CASSSQTGKSEQYF,TGCGCCAGCAGCTCACAGACAGGGAAAAGCGAGCAGTACTTC
TRBJ1-1,.,.,TRBV20-1,CSARGDSSMNTEAFF,TGCAGTGCTAGAGGTGACAGTTCCATGAACACTGAAGCTTTCTTT